This is a list of T cell receptor beta chains from one sample in a study of blood T cell repertoires in COVID-19. Clones were sequenced by immunoSEQ multiplex PCR, and TCRdb holds only the in-frame ones, with some missing. Among some 96,000 clones, around 90% were seen once, and the ten largest hold about 5.3%. The sequenced material came from peripheral blood. These receptors were taken from a human donor in a cohort sampled during active COVID-19. Both conserved end residues are part of each CDR3. The order of the fields is D gene, clone size, V gene, J gene, CDR3 DNA, CDR3 protein. D genes are given only for firm matches. Clone size appears in some rows only: once, few, many, or a class for an expanded clone.

>.|.|TRBV5-6|TRBJ1-4
TGTGCCAGCAGCTCGTTCGAGAAAACTAATGAAAAACTGTTTTTT
CASSSFEKTNEKLFF
>TRBD1|.|TRBV7-2|TRBJ1-5
TGTGCCAGCAGCTTAGATTCAGGGGGTAGCAATCAGCCCCAGCATTTT
CASSLDSGGSNQPQHF
>.|.|TRBV28|TRBJ2-7
TGTGCCAGCAGTTTGTCGACTAGCTACGAGCAGTACTTC
CASSLSTSYEQYF
>.|.|TRBV19|TRBJ1-2
TGTGCCAGTAGTATGGCGGCTGGCGAGAGCTATGGCTACACCTTC
CASSMAAGESYGYTF
>TRBD2|.|TRBV4-1|TRBJ2-1
TGCGCCAGCAGCCAATCCCTTGACCGGACTAGACTCCACAATGAGCAGTTCTTC
CASSQSLDRTRLHNEQFF
>TRBD1|.|TRBV18|TRBJ1-2
TGTGCCAGCTCACCTAGACCCGGGACAGCCTATGGCTACACCTTC
CASSPRPGTAYGYTF
>.|.|TRBV28|TRBJ2-7
TGTGCCAGCAGTTTCCCCCGTCCACGGTACGAGCAGTACTTC
CASSFPRPRYEQYF
>.|.|TRBV29-1|TRBJ2-7
TGCAGCGCCCGGACAGCCTACGAGCAGTACTTC
CSARTAYEQYF
>.|once|TRBV4-3|TRBJ1-2
TGCGCCAGCAGCCAAGATAGGGGGGGCAGCCTTAACTATGGCTACACCTTC
CASSQDRGGSLNYGYTF
>TRBD1|.|TRBV3-1/TRBV3-2|TRBJ1-2
TGTGCCAGCAGCCGTCAGGGGGCTAACTATGGCTACACCTTC
CASSRQGANYGYTF
>TRBD2|.|TRBV7-3|TRBJ2-7
TGTGCCAGCAGCTTAAAGCGGGACCCGGGGTTCCACGAGCAGTACTTC
CASSLKRDPGFHEQYF
>TRBD1|.|TRBV29-1|TRBJ1-4
TGCAGCGTCTTACAGGGGGCTAATGAAAAACTGTTTTTT
CSVLQGANEKLFF
>TRBD2|.|TRBV20-1|TRBJ2-1
TGCAGTGCTAGTCGGACTAGCGGGAGTCGTAATGAGCAGTTCTTC
CSASRTSGSRNEQFF
>TRBD2|.|TRBV10-3|TRBJ2-3
TGTGCCATCAGAGGACTAGCGGGAGATACGCAGTATTTT
CAIRGLAGDTQYF
>TRBD1|.|TRBV5-6|TRBJ1-4
TGTGCCAGCAGCTGGGGACAGGGGGCCTTTGAAAAACTGTTTTTT
CASSWGQGAFEKLFF
>TRBD1|.|TRBV7-9|TRBJ2-6
TGTGCCAGCAGCACAGGGGGCCCTACCTCTGGGGCCAACGTCCTGACTTTC
CASSTGGPTSGANVLTF
>TRBD2|.|TRBV4-3|TRBJ2-3
TGCGCCAGCAGCCAAGATAGCGGGAGTTTGGCAGATACGCAGTATTTT
CASSQDSGSLADTQYF
>.|once|TRBV27|TRBJ2-5
TGTGCCAGCAGTTTATCGATAAGACGGGACAATCAAGAGACCCAGTACTTC
CASSLSIRRDNQETQYF
>.|.|TRBV29-1|TRBJ1-2
TGCAGCGTTAAGACAGTTCGCGGCAACTATGGCTACACCTTC
CSVKTVRGNYGYTF
>TRBD1|.|TRBV7-2|TRBJ1-5
TGTGCCAGCAGTTTGGACAGGGGAAATCAGCCCCAGCATTTT
CASSLDRGNQPQHF
>TRBD2|.|TRBV29-1|TRBJ2-1
TGCAGCGGAGCCCTAGCGGTAGCCTACAATGAGCAGTTCTTC
CSGALAVAYNEQFF
>.|.|TRBV11-2|TRBJ1-2
TGTGCCAGCAGCCCAAGGACAGCCCACTATGGCTACACCTTC
CASSPRTAHYGYTF
>TRBD1|.|TRBV18|TRBJ2-2
TGTGCCAGCTCGGAAGGGACAGGGACTACCGGGGAGCTGTTTTTT
CASSEGTGTTGELFF
>.|few|TRBV4-2|TRBJ1-6
TGTGCCAGCAGCCAAGATAGGGCAGGGGATTCACCCCTCCACTTT
CASSQDRAGDSPLHF
>.|.|TRBV9|TRBJ2-7
TGTGCCAGCAGCGTAGCGGGGAATAGGGGGGAGCAGTACTTC
CASSVAGNRGEQYF
>TRBD2|.|TRBV7-2|TRBJ2-5
TGTGCCAGCAGCTTTGGCGGGAGCGGTGAGACCCAGTACTTC
CASSFGGSGETQYF
>TRBD2|.|TRBV6-5|TRBJ2-1
TGTACCACCAGAGTTAGCGGGAGTTATGAGCAGTTCTTC
CTTRVSGSYEQFF
>.|.|TRBV6-6|TRBJ1-5
TGTGCCAGCAGAGGAAGGGGTATAGGGCAGCCCCAGCATTTT
CASRGRGIGQPQHF
>.|few|TRBV6-2/TRBV6-3|TRBJ2-7
TGTGCCAGCAGTCCCGAGCCTACCTACGAGCAGTACTTC
CASSPEPTYEQYF
>TRBD2|.|TRBV29-1|TRBJ2-1
TGCAGCGTCCCTAGCGGGAGTTACAATGAGCAGTTCTTC
CSVPSGSYNEQFF
>.|few|TRBV9|TRBJ2-2
TGTGCCAGCAGCCCAACTTCCAGGGGCTTGAACACCGGGGAGCTGTTTTTT
CASSPTSRGLNTGELFF
>.|.|TRBV6-6|TRBJ1-3
TGTGCCGTCCAAACTGGAAACACCATATATTTT
CAVQTGNTIYF